This T cell receptor beta chain was identified in a study of neurological immune-mediated disorders. Notes on the study in general: Private repertoires in all groups were suggested by the absence of shared CDR3 amino acid sequences among expanded clones across subjects.

This clonotype was seen ten or more times. The antigen remains unidentified. The CDR3 runs 16 residues. Germline V gives CDR1 KGHDR, CDR2 SFDVKD. V lost 2 bases and J lost 9; bases outside the gene matches: 5. Indicated time point: longitudinal time-point 1 (baseline). MiXCR was run by TCRdb on the 5' RACE reads, yielding one entry per CDR3 protein. This table has about 71,000 distinct CDR3 sequences, roughly 13% appearing once. This chain joins TRBV24-1 and TRBJ2-1; the match to TRBD2 covers 14 bases. The TCR originated in a female donor with HTLV-1-associated myelopathy (HAM/TSP). Sequenced: PBMCs. CDR3 nucleotide sequence: TGTGCCACCAGTGATTGGACTAGCGGGGGGCCGGGTGAGCAGTTCTTC. This gives the protein CATSDWTSGGPGEQFF.